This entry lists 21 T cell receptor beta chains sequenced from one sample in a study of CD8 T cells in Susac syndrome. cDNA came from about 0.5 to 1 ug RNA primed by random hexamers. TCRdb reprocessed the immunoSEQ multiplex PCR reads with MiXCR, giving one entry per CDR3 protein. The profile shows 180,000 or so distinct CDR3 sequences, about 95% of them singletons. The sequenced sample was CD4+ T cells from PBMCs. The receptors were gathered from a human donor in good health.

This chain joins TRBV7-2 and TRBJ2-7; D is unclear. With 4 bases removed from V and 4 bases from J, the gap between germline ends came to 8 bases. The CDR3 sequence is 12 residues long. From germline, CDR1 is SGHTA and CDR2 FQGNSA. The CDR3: CASSSSLYEQYF. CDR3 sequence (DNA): TGTGCCAGCAGCTCTTCCCTTTACGAGCAGTACTTC.

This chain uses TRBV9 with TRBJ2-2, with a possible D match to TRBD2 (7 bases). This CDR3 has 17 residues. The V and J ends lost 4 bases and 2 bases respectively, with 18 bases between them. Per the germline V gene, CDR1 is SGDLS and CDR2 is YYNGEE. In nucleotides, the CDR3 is TGTGCCAGCAGCTCACTGAGGGGGGGGACCAACACCGGGGAGCTGTTTTTT. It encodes CASSSLRGGTNTGELFF. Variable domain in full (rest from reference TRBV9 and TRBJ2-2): DSGVTQTPKHLITATGQRVTLRCSPRSGDLSVYWYQQSLDQGLQFLIQYYNGEERAKGNILERFSAQQFPDLHSELNLSSLELGDSALYFCASSSLRGGTNTGELFFGEGSRLTVL.

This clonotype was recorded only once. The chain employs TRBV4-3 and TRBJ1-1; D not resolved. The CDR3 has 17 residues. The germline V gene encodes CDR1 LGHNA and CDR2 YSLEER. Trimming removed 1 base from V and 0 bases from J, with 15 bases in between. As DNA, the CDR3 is TGCGCCAGCAGCCAAGGCCTAGGCCAGCGAATGAACACTGAAGCTTTCTTT. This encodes CASSQGLGQRMNTEAFF.

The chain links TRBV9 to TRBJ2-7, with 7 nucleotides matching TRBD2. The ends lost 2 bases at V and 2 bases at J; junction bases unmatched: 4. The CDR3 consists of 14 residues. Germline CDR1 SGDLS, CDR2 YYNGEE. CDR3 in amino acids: CASSVRAGAYEQYF. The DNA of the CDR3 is TGTGCCAGCAGCGTCAGGGCGGGGGCCTACGAGCAGTACTTC. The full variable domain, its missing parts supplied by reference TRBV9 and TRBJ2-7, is DSGVTQTPKHLITATGQRVTLRCSPRSGDLSVYWYQQSLDQGLQFLIQYYNGEERAKGNILERFSAQQFPDLHSELNLSSLELGDSALYFCASSVRAGAYEQYFGPGTRLTVT.

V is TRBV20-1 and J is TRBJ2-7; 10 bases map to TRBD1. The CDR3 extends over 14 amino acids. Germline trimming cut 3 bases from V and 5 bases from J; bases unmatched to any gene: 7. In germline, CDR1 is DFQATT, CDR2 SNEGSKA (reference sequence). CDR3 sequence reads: CSAREGQGNHEQYF. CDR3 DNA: TGCAGTGCTAGGGAGGGACAGGGGAACCACGAGCAGTACTTC.

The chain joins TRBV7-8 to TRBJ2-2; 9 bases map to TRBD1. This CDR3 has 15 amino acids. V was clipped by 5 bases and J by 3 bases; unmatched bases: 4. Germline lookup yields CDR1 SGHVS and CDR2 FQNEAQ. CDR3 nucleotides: TGTGCCAGCAGCGTAAGGACAGGGGACACCGGGGAGCTGTTTTTT. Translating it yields CASSVRTGDTGELFF. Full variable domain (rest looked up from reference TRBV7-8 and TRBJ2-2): GAGVSQSPRYKVAKRGQDVALRCDPISGHVSLFWYQQALGQGPEFLTYFQNEAQLDKSGLPSDRFFAERPEGSVSTLKIQRTQQEDSAVYLCASSVRTGDTGELFFGEGSRLTVL.

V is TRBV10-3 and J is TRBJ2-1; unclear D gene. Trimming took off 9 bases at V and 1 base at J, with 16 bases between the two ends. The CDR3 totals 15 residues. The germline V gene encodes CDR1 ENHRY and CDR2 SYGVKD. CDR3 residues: CAIEEPSLSYNEQFF. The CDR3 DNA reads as TGTGCCATAGAAGAGCCCAGTCTTTCCTACAATGAGCAGTTCTTC.

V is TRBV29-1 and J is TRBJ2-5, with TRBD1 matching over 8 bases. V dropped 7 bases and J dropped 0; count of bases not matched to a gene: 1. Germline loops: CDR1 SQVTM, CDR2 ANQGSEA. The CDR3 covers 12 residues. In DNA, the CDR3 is TGCAGCGGGGGACAGGACCAAGAGACCCAGTACTTC. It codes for CSGGQDQETQYF. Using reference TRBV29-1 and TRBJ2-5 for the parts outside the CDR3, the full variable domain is SAVISQKPSRDICQRGTSLTIQCQVDSQVTMMFWYRQQPGQSLTLIATANQGSEATYESGFVIDKFPISRPNLTFSTLTVSNMSPEDSSIYLCSGGQDQETQYFGPGTRLLVL.

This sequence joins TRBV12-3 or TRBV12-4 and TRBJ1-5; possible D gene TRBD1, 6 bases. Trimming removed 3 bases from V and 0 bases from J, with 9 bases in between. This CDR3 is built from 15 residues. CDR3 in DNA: TGTGCCAGCAGTTTTGGACAGATTAGCAATCAGCCCCAGCATTTT. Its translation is CASSFGQISNQPQHF.

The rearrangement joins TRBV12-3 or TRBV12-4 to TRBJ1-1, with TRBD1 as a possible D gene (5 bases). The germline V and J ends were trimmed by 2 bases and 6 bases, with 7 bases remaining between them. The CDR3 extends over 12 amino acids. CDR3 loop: CASSLRRAEAFF. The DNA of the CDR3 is TGTGCCAGCAGTTTACGCAGGGCTGAAGCTTTCTTT.

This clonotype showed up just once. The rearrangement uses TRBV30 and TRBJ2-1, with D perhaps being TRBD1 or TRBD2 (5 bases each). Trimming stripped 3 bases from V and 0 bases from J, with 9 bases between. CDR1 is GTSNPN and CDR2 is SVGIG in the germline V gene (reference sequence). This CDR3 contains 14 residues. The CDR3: CAWSRDVSYNEQFF. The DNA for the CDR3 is TGTGCCTGGAGCAGGGACGTCTCCTACAATGAGCAGTTCTTC.

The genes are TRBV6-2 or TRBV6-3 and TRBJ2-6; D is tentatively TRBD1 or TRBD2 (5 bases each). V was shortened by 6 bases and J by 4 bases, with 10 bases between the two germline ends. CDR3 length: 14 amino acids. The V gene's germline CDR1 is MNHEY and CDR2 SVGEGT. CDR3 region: CASSLGAGANVLTF. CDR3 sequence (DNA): TGTGCCAGCAGCCTCGGGGCCGGGGCCAACGTCCTGACTTTC.

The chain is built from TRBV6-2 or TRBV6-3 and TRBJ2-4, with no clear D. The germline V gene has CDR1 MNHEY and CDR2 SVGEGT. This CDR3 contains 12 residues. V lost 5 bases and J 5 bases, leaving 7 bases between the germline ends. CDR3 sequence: CASSLGQNIQYF. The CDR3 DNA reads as TGTGCCAGCAGTCTCGGGCAAAACATTCAGTACTTC.

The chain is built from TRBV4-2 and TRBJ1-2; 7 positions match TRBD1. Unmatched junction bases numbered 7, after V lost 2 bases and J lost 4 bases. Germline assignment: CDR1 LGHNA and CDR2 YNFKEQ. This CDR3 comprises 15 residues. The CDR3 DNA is TGTGCCAGCAGCCAATCGGGACAGCCGATCTATGGCTACACCTTC. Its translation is CASSQSGQPIYGYTF.

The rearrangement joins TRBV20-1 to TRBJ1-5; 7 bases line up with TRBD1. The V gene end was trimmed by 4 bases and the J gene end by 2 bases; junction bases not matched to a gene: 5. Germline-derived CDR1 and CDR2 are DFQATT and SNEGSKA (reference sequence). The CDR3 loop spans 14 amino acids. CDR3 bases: TGCAGTGCTACAGGGGGAGGCGGCAATCAGCCCCAGCATTTT. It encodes CSATGGGGNQPQHF.

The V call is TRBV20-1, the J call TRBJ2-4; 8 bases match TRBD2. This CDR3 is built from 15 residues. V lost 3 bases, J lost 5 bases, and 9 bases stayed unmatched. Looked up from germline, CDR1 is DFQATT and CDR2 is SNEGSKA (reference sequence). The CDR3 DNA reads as TGCAGTGCTAGTCGGGGGGGAGCATCGGAAAACATTCAGTACTTC. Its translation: CSASRGGASENIQYF.

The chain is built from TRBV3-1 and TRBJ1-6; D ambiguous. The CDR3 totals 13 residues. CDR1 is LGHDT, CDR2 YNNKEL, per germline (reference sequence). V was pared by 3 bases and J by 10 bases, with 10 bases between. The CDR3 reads CASSQGTLSPLHF. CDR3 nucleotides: TGTGCCAGCAGCCAGGGTACCCTCTCACCCCTCCACTTT.

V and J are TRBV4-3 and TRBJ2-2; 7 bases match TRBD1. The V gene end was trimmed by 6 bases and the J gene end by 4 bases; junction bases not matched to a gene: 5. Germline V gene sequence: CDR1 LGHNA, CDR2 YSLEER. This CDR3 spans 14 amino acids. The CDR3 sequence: CASRQGTRTGELFF. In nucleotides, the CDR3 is TGCGCCAGCAGACAGGGGACGCGCACCGGGGAGCTGTTTTTT.

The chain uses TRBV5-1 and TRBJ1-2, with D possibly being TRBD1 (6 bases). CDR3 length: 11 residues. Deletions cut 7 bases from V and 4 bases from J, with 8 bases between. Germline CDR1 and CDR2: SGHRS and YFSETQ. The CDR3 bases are TGCGCCAGCGGGGACACCTATGGCTACACCTTC. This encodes CASGDTYGYTF. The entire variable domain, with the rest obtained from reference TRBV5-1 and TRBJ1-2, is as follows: KAGVTQTPRYLIKTRGQQVTLSCSPISGHRSVSWYQQTPGQGLQFLFEYFSETQRNKGNFPGRFSGRQFSNSRSEMNVSTLELGDSALYLCASGDTYGYTFGSGTRLTVV.

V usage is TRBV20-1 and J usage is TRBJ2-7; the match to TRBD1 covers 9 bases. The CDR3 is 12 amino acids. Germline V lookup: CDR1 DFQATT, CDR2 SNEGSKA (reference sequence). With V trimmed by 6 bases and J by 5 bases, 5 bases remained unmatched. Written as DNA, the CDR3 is TGCAGTGCCGGACAGGGGTTCGACGAGCAGTACTTC. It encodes CSAGQGFDEQYF.

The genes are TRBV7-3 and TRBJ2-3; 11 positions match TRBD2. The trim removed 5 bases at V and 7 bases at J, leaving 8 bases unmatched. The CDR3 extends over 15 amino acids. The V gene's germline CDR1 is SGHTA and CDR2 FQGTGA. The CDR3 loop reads CASSALGTSGNTQYF. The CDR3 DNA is TGTGCCAGCAGCGCCCTCGGGACTAGCGGAAATACGCAGTATTTT.